These T cell receptor beta chains were read from a single sample in a study of blood T cell repertoires in COVID-19. The protocol was immunoSEQ multiplex PCR, while the TCRdb copy is restricted to in-frame clones and leaves out a portion. The sample yields 4,000 to 5,000 clones, more than 70% seen once. The sequenced sample consisted of peripheral blood. Source of these receptors: a man in his sixties or seventies with COVID-19, enrolled during active disease. Each CDR3 is given with its conserved first and last residue.

v_call	cdr3_aa
TRBV4-1	CASSDRQGSSYTF
TRBV7-8	CASSLALPGSPLHF
TRBV2	CASTGGGGRSGYTF
TRBV30	CAWSAGRTVVDEQYF
TRBV7-2	CASSSDRLSYEQYF
TRBV3-1/TRBV3-2	CASSQAASTEQFF
TRBV5-5	CASSLFGAYEQYF
TRBV6-5	CASLAGDEQFF
TRBV9	CASSTTGGYGYTF
TRBV5-1	CASSFGAGVEGYQETQYF
TRBV21-1	CASSPRRGFNYGYTF
TRBV18	CASLEASGDPDTQYF
TRBV11-2	CASSFRQGFFLNTGELFF
TRBV19	CASSIDHGGKDIQYF
TRBV19	CASSIWPSGVSSYNEQFF
TRBV6-5	CASRRMNTEAFF
TRBV18	CASSQRGGANTGELFF
TRBV7-8	CASTPKALAAYEQYF
TRBV6-5	CASSWGLAGGNEQFF
TRBV5-6	CASSFFSRDDEQYF
TRBV6-5	CASSVNRMNTEAFF
TRBV6-4	CASSLDRGSDTQYF
TRBV7-2	CASSPWDRGKGEQFF
TRBV9	CASSAQGASYEQYF
TRBV11-2	CASSFDWGGRYEQYF
TRBV6-1	CASSDSDKSYEQYF
TRBV14	CASSQGLVGRGSPLHF
TRBV5-6	CASSLGQGITYEQYF
TRBV7-8	CASSSRYAGGKNYGYTF
TRBV19	CASSSPGESGEKLFF
TRBV25-1	CASSERQGAGNEQFF
TRBV6-1	CASSEPRTGYTEAFF
TRBV18	CASSTRGMYEQYF
TRBV10-1	CASSDQPGTSGGSSYNEQFF
TRBV16	CASSRYRAGTDTQYF
TRBV12-3/TRBV12-4	CASTQGGNTEAFF
TRBV3-1/TRBV3-2	CASSRLGGLAGRQETQYF
TRBV7-6	CASRGDRGGGYTF
TRBV11-2	CASTVGGFNTEAFF
TRBV7-9	CASSSTAGVRIDEQYF
TRBV13	CASSLRLAGPYEQYF
TRBV11-2	CASSLGLRKGGTEPQHF
TRBV20-1	CSASGNGELFF
TRBV7-6	CASSPSGGLYNEQFF
TRBV21-1	CARQQGTPSTDTQYF
TRBV11-3	CASSFGLAGGGNEQFF
TRBV5-4	CASSTPGDSLSYEQYF
TRBV19	CASSFPGTSTEAFF
TRBV11-2	CASSLDRGLAGGNEQFF
TRBV27	CASSLSKWTGDTGELFF
TRBV5-6	CASSPGQGGEKLFF
TRBV6-9	CASSSRTGPYEQYF
TRBV12-3/TRBV12-4	CASSLARETQYF